This passage covers 7 T cell receptor beta chains from one sample sequenced in a study of cytomegalovirus exposure and HLA in healthy donors. Vbeta (60) and Jbeta (13) primers were used in the PCR. Assay: immunoSEQ multiplex PCR; the TCRdb copy retains only in-frame clones and omits some. Of 90,000 to 120,000 clones in the sample, roughly 80% were seen once. Sequenced: PBMCs. These receptors came from a man aged 25 to 45 in good health and CMV-seronegative.

J is TRBJ2-2 and V is TRBV6-4; TRBD2 matches at 7 bases. The germline CDR1 and CDR2 sequences are MRHNA and SNTAGT. The length of the CDR3 is 13 residues. V was clipped by 11 bases and J by 7 bases; unmatched bases: 10. DNA for the CDR3: TGTGCCGCAAGGGGAGGGGAGGGCGGGGAGCTGTTTTTT. Translated, it gives CAARGGEGGELFF.

This chain uses TRBV18 with TRBJ1-1, with TRBD1 matching 7 bases. CDR1 and CDR2 from the germline V gene are KGHSH and LQKENI. There are 15 residues in the CDR3. J was trimmed by 7 bases and V by 1 base; bases with no gene match: 9. For the CDR3, the DNA is TGTGCCAGCTCACCACGAGAGGGGACAGTGGGTGAAGCTTTCTTT. Its protein product is CASSPREGTVGEAFF.

The chain uses TRBV2 and TRBJ1-2; D remains ambiguous. Trimming shortened V by 6 bases and J by 8 bases, and 10 bases separated the two germline ends. CDR1 and CDR2 from the germline V gene are SNHLY and FYNNEI. CDR3 length: 11 residues. Written as DNA, the CDR3 is TGTGCCAGCAGCGACGCGGGCGGCTACACCTTC. This encodes CASSDAGGYTF.

For this clone: Different DNA sequences within this sample yield the same CDR3. The chain employs TRBV29-1 and TRBJ2-3; D perhaps matches TRBD1 (5 bases). Deletions cut 7 bases from V and 3 bases from J, with 5 bases between. The length of the CDR3 is 10 residues. Germline values: CDR1 SQVTM, CDR2 ANQGSEA. CDR3: CSAGTDTQYF. In DNA form, the CDR3 reads TGCAGCGCAGGGACAGATACGCAGTATTTT.

The chain joins TRBV29-1 to TRBJ2-7; a weak D match, TRBD1 (6 bases). Germline V CDR1 and CDR2: SQVTM, ANQGSEA. Trimming took 3 bases from V and 6 from J, leaving 21 bases between them. The CDR3 has 15 residues. CDR3 coding DNA: TGCAGCGTTGAGGTACAGGGAACCCTTGGGCTCGAGCAGTACTTC. Amino acids: CSVEVQGTLGLEQYF.

This chain joins TRBV7-2 and TRBJ1-1; 8 nucleotides line up with TRBD1. Germline V lookup: CDR1 SGHTA, CDR2 FQGNSA. This CDR3 has 15 amino acids. The junction had 15 bases not matched to a gene; V was cut back by 5 bases and J by 10 bases. The CDR3 DNA reads TGTGCCAGCAGCCCCCGGACAGGGAGTGGCAGAGGAGCTTTCTTT. This encodes CASSPRTGSGRGAFF.

The gene calls are TRBV5-4 and TRBJ2-3; 7 nucleotides align to TRBD2. The J segment lost 0 bases and the V segment lost 4 bases, leaving 11 bases of the junction unmatched. This CDR3 is built from 17 residues. Germline CDR1 and CDR2: SGHNT and YYREEE (reference sequence). CDR3 loop: CASSRAASGLSTDTQYF. CDR3 sequence (DNA): TGTGCCAGCAGCCGAGCGGCTAGCGGTTTGAGCACAGATACGCAGTATTTT.